These 7 T cell receptor beta chains were sequenced from one sample in a study of blood T cell repertoires in COVID-19. Using immunoSEQ multiplex PCR, the repertoire was profiled, and TCRdb retains in-frame clones only, with some absent. The data hold around 220,000 clones, with 84% observed a single time. Sequenced input: peripheral blood. These receptors originate from a man aged 25-45 years with active or convalescent COVID-19.

This chain connects TRBV10-1 to TRBJ2-7, with TRBD1 identical over 10 bases. The CDR3 loop spans 13 amino acids. From germline, CDR1 is WNHNN and CDR2 SYGVQD (reference sequence). Losses at the gene ends were 6 bases for V and 6 bases for J; bases not matched to a gene: 5. The CDR3 DNA follows: TGCGCCAGCAGCCGGACAGGGGGGAGCGAGCAGTACTTC. Encoded protein: CASSRTGGSEQYF.

V gene TRBV19 combines with J gene TRBJ2-5; D is uncertain. The CDR3 contains 14 residues. V was trimmed by 5 bases and J by 2 bases, leaving 12 bases between them. The germline V gene has CDR1 LNHDA and CDR2 SQIVND (reference sequence). In DNA, the CDR3 is TGTGCCAGTAGTCCGGTCAACTCGCAAGAGACCCAGTACTTC. Protein: CASSPVNSQETQYF. Looking up the rest from reference TRBV19 and TRBJ2-5 gives the full variable domain: DGGITQSPKYLFRKEGQNVTLSCEQNLNHDAMYWYRQDPGQGLRLIYYSQIVNDFQKGDIAEGYSVSREKKESFPLTVTSAQKNPTAFYLCASSPVNSQETQYFGPGTRLLVL.

The V and J genes are TRBV3-1 (or the pseudogene TRBV3-2) and TRBJ2-2, with 7 positions matching TRBD1. The CDR3 runs to 15 residues. CDR1 is LGHDT and CDR2 is YNNKEL in the germline V gene (reference sequence). V dropped 2 bases and J dropped 1; count of bases not matched to a gene: 1. The CDR3, as DNA: TGTGCCAGCAGCCAATGGGACAGGAACACCGGGGAGCTGTTTTTT. The encoded protein is CASSQWDRNTGELFF.

The rearrangement joins TRBV6-5 to TRBJ2-7, with D uncertain. The germline V gene encodes CDR1 MNHEY and CDR2 SVGAGI. CDR3 size: 15 residues. The ends were cut back, 5 bases at V and 2 bases at J, with 16 bases in the middle. CDR3 nucleotides: TGTGCCAGCAGTCCCCCCTCCCGTTTAGCCTACGAGCAGTACTTC. It encodes CASSPPSRLAYEQYF.

This rearrangement joins TRBV7-2 to TRBJ2-4, with D maybe TRBD1 (8 bases). CDR1 is SGHTA and CDR2 is FQGNSA in the germline V gene. Trimming left V 5 bases short and J 8 bases short, with 13 bases between. The CDR3 has 13 amino acids. The CDR3 sequence is CASSVTGGDIQYF. CDR3 nucleotide sequence: TGTGCCAGCAGCGTAACAGGGGGGGACATTCAGTACTTC.

V gene TRBV20-1 combines with J gene TRBJ1-5; 10 bases line up with TRBD1. The junction had 9 bases not matched to a gene; V was cut back by 3 bases and J by 4 bases. CDR3 size: 16 residues. Germline assignment: CDR1 DFQATT and CDR2 SNEGSKA (reference sequence). The CDR3: CSASNSDRGGNQPQHF. The CDR3 nucleotides read TGCAGTGCTAGTAACTCGGACAGGGGGGGGAATCAGCCCCAGCATTTT.

This sequence joins TRBV5-1 and TRBJ2-3, with D perhaps matching TRBD2 (6 bases). V dropped 7 bases and J dropped 3 bases, with 12 bases sitting between them. Germline CDR1 reads SGHRS; CDR2 reads YFSETQ. The CDR3 spans 13 residues. CDR3 sequence: CASSGDPTDTQYF. The CDR3 DNA follows: TGCGCCAGCTCGGGGGATCCGACAGATACGCAGTATTTT.